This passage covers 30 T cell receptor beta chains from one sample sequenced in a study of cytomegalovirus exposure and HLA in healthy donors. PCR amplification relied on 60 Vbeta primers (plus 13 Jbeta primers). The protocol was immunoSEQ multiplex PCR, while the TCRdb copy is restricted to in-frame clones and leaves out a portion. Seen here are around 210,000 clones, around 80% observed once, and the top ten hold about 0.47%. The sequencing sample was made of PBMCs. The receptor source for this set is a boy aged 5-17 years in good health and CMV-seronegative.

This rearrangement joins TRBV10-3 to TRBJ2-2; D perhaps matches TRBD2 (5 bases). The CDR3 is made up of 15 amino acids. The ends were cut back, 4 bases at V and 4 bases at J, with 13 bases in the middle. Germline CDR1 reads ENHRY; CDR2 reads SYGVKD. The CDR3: CAISAASGFTGELFF. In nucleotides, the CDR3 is TGTGCCATCAGTGCCGCCAGCGGATTCACCGGGGAGCTGTTTTTT.

The CDR3 is CASSVYSPNTEAFF. CDR3 DNA sequence: TGTGCCAGCAGTGTGTACAGCCCGAACACTGAAGCTTTCTTT. J is TRBJ1-1 and V is TRBV2, with D hard to call. V dropped 4 bases and J dropped 1 base, with 10 bases sitting between them. This CDR3 spans 14 amino acids. The V gene's germline CDR1 is SNHLY and CDR2 FYNNEI.

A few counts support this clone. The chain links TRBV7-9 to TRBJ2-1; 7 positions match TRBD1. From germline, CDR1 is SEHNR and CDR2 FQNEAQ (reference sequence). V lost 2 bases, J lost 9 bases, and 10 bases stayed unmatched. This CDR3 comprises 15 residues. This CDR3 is CASSLIPEGAAEQFF. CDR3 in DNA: TGTGCCAGCAGCTTAATCCCCGAGGGGGCGGCTGAGCAGTTCTTC.

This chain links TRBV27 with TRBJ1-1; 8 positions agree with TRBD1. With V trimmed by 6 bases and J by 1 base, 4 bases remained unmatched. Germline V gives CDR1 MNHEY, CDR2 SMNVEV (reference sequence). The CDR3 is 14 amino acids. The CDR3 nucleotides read TGTGCCAGCAGGTTCGACAGGGGGAACACTGAAGCTTTCTTT. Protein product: CASRFDRGNTEAFF.

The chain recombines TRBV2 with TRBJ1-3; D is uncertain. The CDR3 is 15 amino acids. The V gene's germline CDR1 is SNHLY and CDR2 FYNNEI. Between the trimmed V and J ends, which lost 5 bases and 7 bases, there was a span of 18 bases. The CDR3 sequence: CASSSYGLLGNTIYF. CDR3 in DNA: TGTGCCAGCAGTTCGTACGGACTACTAGGCAACACCATATATTTT.

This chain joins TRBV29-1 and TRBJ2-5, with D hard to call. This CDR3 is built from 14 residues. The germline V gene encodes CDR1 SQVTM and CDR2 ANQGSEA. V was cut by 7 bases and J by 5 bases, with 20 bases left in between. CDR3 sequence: CSAAIGGPGETQYF. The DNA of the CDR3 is TGCAGCGCTGCAATTGGTGGCCCCGGGGAGACCCAGTACTTC.

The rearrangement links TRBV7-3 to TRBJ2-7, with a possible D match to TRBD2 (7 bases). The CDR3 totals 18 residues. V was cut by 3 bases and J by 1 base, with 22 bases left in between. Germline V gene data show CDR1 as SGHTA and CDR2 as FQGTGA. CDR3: CASSFWGGPLKGSYEQYF. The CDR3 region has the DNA TGTGCCAGCAGCTTCTGGGGGGGCCCGCTTAAAGGATCCTACGAGCAGTACTTC.

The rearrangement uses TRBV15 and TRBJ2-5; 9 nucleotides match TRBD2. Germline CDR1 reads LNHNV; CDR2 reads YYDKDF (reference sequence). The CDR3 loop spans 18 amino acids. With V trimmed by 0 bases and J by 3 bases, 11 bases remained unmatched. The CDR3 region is CATSRDLGGRAFKETQYF. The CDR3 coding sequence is TGTGCCACCAGCAGAGATCTCGGCGGGAGGGCCTTTAAAGAGACCCAGTACTTC.

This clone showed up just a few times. The CDR3 loop is CASNARQETNTEAFF. The CDR3 DNA sequence: TGTGCCAGCAACGCGCGACAGGAGACGAACACTGAAGCTTTCTTT. V and J are TRBV11-2 and TRBJ1-1, with a tentative D call TRBD1 (6 bases). Between the trimmed V and J ends, which lost 7 bases and 1 base, there was a span of 16 bases. Germline V gene lookup returns CDR1 SGHAT and CDR2 FQNNGV. CDR3 length: 15 amino acids. The full variable domain, with the rest looked up from reference TRBV11-2 and TRBJ1-1, is EAGVAQSPRYKIIEKRQSVAFWCNPISGHATLYWYQQILGQGPKLLIQFQNNGVVDDSQLPKDRFSAERLKGVDSTLKIQPAKLEDSAVYLCASNARQETNTEAFFGQGTRLTVV.

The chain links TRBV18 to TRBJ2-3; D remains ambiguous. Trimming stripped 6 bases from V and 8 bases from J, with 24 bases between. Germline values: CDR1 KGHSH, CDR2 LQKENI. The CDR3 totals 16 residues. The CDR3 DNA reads TGTGCCAGCTCCCGATACGATACTTTCGCAGGTGGTACGCAGTATTTT. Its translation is CASSRYDTFAGGTQYF.

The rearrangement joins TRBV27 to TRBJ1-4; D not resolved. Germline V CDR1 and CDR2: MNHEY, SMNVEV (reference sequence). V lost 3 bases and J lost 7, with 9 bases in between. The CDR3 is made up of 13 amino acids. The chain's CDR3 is CASSFYLGEKLFF. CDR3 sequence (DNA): TGTGCCAGCAGTTTCTACCTTGGTGAAAAACTGTTTTTT.

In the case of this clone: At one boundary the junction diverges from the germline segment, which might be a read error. CDR3 bases: TGTGCTAGCAGCCCCGGTTCAACCTCTGGGGCCAACGTCCTGACTTTC. Its protein is CASSPGSTSGANVLTF. This chain connects TRBV7-7 to TRBJ2-6; D call uncertain. From germline, CDR1 is SSHAT and CDR2 FNYEAQ (reference sequence). This CDR3 is built from 16 residues.

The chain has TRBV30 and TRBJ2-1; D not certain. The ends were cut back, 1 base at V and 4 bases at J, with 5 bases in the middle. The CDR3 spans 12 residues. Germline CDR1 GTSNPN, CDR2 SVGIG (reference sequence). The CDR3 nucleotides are TGTGCCTGGAGTGGACAATACAATGAGCAGTTCTTC. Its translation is CAWSGQYNEQFF.

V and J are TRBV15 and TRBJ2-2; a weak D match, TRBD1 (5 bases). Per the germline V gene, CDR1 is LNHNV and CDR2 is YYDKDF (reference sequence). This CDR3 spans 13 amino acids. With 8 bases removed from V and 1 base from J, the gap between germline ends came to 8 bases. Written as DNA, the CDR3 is TGTGCCACCTCAGGGCAGAACACCGGGGAGCTGTTTTTT. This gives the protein CATSGQNTGELFF.

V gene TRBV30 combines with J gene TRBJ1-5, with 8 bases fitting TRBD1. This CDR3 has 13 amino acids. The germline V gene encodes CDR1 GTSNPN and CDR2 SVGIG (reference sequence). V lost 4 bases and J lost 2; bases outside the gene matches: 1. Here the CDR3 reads CAWTGGGNQPQHF. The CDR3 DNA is TGTGCCTGGACAGGGGGCGGCAATCAGCCCCAGCATTTT.

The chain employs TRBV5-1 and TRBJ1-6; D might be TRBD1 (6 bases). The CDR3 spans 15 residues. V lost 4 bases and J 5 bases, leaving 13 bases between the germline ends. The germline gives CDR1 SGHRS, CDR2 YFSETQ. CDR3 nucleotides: TGCGCCAGCAGCCTAGGACAGTCTAATAATTCACCCCTCCACTTT. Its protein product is CASSLGQSNNSPLHF.

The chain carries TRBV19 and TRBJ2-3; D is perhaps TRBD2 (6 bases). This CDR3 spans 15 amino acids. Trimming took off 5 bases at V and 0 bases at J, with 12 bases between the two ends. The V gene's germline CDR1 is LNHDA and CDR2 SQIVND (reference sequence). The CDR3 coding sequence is TGTGCCAGTAGTTCTCACGGGGGAAGCACAGATACGCAGTATTTT. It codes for CASSSHGGSTDTQYF.

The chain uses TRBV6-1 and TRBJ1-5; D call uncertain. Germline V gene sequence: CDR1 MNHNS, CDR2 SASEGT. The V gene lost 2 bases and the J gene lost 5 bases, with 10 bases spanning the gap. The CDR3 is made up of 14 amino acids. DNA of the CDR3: TGTGCCAGCAGTGAATTAACGAGTGATCAGCCCCAGCATTTT. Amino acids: CASSELTSDQPQHF.

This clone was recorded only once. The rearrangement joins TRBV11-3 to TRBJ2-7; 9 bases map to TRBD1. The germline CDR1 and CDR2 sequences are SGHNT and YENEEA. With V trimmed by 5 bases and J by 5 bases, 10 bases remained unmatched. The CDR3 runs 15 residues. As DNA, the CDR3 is TGTGCCAGCAGCCAGAAGGGACAGGGTCTCCACGAGCAGTACTTC. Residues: CASSQKGQGLHEQYF.

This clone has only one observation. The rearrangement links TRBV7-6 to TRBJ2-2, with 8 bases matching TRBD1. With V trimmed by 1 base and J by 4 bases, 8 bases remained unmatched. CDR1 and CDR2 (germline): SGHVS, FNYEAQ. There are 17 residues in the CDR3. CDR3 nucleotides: TGTGCCAGCAGCTTAGACGGGACAGGCCGGGTCACCGGGGAGCTGTTTTTT. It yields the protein CASSLDGTGRVTGELFF.

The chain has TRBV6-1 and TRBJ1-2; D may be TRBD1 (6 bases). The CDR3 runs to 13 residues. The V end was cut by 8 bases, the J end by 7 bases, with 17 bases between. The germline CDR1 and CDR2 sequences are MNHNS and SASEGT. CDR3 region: CASAIGGAGGYTF. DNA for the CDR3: TGTGCCAGCGCAATCGGGGGGGCGGGTGGCTACACCTTC.

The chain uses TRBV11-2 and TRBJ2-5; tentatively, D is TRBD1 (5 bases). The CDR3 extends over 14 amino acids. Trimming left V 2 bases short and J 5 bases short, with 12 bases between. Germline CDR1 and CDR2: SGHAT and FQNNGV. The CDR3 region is CASSLIGAHETQYF. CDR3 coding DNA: TGTGCCAGCAGCTTAATTGGGGCTCACGAGACCCAGTACTTC.

CDR3 amino acids: CASSISGIQQETQYF. The CDR3 bases are TGTGCCAGCAGCATTAGCGGAATACAGCAAGAGACCCAGTACTTC. V is TRBV7-2 and J is TRBJ2-5; maybe TRBD2 (6 bases). Germline assignment: CDR1 SGHTA and CDR2 FQGNSA. The V and J ends lost 5 bases and 2 bases respectively, with 15 bases between them. CDR3 length: 15 amino acids.

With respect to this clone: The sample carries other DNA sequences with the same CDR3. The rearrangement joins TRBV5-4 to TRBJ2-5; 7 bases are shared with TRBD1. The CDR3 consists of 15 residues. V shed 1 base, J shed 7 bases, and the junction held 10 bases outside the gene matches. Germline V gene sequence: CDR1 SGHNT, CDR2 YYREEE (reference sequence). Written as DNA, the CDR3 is TGTGCCAGCAGCTTGCGGGGACAGTCGGATGGGACCCAGTACTTC. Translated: CASSLRGQSDGTQYF.

CDR3 residues: CASSIEPRGSNGYTF. The CDR3 nucleotides are TGTGCCAGTAGTATAGAGCCCAGGGGTAGTAATGGCTACACCTTC. J is TRBJ1-2 and V is TRBV19; D is perhaps TRBD1 (6 bases). The CDR3 contains 15 residues. Trimming took off 0 bases at V and 6 bases at J, with 14 bases between the two ends. Looked up from germline, CDR1 is LNHDA and CDR2 is SQIVND (reference sequence). The whole variable domain, remainder taken from reference TRBV19 and TRBJ1-2, is DGGITQSPKYLFRKEGQNVTLSCEQNLNHDAMYWYRQDPGQGLRLIYYSQIVNDFQKGDIAEGYSVSREKKESFPLTVTSAQKNPTAFYLCASSIEPRGSNGYTFGSGTRLTVV.

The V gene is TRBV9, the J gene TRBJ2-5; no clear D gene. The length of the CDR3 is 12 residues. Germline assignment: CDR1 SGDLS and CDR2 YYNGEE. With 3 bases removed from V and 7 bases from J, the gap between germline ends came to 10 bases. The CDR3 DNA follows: TGTGCCAGCAGCGCACTCCGAGGGACCCAGTACTTC. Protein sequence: CASSALRGTQYF.

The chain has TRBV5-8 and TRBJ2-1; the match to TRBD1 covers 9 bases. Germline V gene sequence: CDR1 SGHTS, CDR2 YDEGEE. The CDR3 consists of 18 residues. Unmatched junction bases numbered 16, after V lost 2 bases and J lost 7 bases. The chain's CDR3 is CASSFVVVVGTGPNEQFF. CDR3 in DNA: TGTGCCAGCAGCTTTGTTGTAGTTGTCGGGACAGGGCCGAATGAGCAGTTCTTC.

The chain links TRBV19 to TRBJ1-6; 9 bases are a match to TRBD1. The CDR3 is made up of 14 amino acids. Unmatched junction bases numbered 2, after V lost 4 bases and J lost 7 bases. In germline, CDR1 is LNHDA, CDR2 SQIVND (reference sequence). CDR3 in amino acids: CASSTQGANSPLHF. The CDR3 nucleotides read TGTGCCAGTAGTACACAGGGGGCCAATTCACCCCTCCACTTT.

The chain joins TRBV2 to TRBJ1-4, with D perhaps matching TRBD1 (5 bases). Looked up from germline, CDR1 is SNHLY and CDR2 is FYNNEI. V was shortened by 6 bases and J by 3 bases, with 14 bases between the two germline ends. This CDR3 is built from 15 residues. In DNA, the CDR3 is TGTGCCAGCAGCGCCGACCCAGGGTCTAATGAAAAACTGTTTTTT. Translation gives CASSADPGSNEKLFF.

CDR3 sequence reads: CAWAADRHYEQYF. CDR3 coding DNA: TGTGCCTGGGCCGCCGACAGACACTACGAGCAGTACTTC. This chain links TRBV30 with TRBJ2-7; tentatively, D is TRBD1 (5 bases). Trimming removed 5 bases at V and 3 bases at J, with 14 bases between. The CDR3 runs to 13 residues. In germline, CDR1 is GTSNPN, CDR2 SVGIG (reference sequence).